This TCR beta chain derives from a study of blood T cells in healthy people across ages. Study observations and caveats: Long-lived donors exceeded aged donors in naive CD4+ cells and diversity. A roughly linear age-dependent decrease characterized TCR beta diversity per million T cells.

Trimming shortened V by 4 bases and J by 4 bases, and 11 bases separated the two germline ends. The germline V gene has CDR1 SGHAT and CDR2 FQNNGV. This CDR3 spans 13 amino acids. Alongside a J-beta primer mix, a sample-barcoded 5' primer served in a second PCR lasting roughly 6 to 11 cycles. A template-switch adaptor containing 12 random nucleotides labeled each cDNA molecule. In TCRdb, the 5' RACE reads were re-called with MiXCR into one record per CDR3 protein. Here the sample spans around 800,000 distinct CDR3 sequences, roughly 44% being singletons. On this clonotype: Its antigen is not known.

Each sample provided at least 5.5 micrograms of extracted total RNA. Sequencing input: blood. The chain combines TRBV11-2 with TRBJ2-7, with D unclear. The TCR sequence derives from a man aged 55 to 70 in good health. CDR3: CASSSTAYYEQYF. DNA for the CDR3: TGTGCCAGCAGCTCAACGGCCTATTACGAGCAGTACTTC.